The clone carrying this T cell receptor beta chain occurred a few times. Profiling relied on immunoSEQ multiplex PCR, and the TCRdb table lists in-frame clones only, not all of them. The sample has approximately 330,000 clones, 88% seen once; the top ten hold more than 3%. The data derive from a study of blood T cell repertoires in COVID-19. There are 14 residues in the CDR3. V dropped 0 bases and J dropped 6 bases, with 9 bases sitting between them. Germline CDR1 and CDR2: SEHNR and FQNEAQ (reference sequence). The sequencing input was peripheral blood. The chain employs TRBV7-9 and TRBJ2-4; D gene uncertain. The origin of this receptor is a woman in her fifties or sixties with active or convalescent COVID-19. The CDR3 sequence is CASSLARGVNIQYF. CDR3 sequence (DNA): TGTGCCAGCAGCTTAGCGCGAGGAGTAAACATTCAGTACTTC.